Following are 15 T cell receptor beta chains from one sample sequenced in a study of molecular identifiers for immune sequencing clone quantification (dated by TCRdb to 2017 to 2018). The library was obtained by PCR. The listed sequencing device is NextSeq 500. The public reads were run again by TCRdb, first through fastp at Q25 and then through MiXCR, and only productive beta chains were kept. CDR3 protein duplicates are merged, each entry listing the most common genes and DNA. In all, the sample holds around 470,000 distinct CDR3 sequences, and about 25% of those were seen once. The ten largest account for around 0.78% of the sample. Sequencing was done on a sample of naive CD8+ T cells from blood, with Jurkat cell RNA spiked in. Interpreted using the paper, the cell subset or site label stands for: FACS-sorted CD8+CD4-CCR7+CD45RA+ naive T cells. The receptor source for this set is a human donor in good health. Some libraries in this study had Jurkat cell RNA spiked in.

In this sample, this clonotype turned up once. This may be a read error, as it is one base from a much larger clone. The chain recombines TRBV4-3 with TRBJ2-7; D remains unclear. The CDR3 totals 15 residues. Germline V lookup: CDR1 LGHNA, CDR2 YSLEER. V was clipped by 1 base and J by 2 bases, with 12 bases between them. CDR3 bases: TGCGCCAGCAGCCAAGTAGGAACATCAACCTACGAGCAGTACTTC. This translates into CASSQVGTSTYEQYF.

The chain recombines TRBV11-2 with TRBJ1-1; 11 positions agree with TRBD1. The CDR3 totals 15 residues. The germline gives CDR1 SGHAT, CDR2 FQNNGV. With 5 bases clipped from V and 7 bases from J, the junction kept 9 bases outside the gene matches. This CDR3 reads CASSLGTGGFDEAFF. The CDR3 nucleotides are TGTGCCAGCAGCCTGGGGACAGGGGGGTTTGATGAAGCTTTCTTT.

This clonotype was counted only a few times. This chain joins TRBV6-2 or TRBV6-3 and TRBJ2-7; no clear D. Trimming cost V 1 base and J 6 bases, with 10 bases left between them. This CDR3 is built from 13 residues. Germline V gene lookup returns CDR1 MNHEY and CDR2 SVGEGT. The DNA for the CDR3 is TGTGCCAGCAGTTACTTCGCGTCAGGCGAGCAGTACTTC. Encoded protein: CASSYFASGEQYF.

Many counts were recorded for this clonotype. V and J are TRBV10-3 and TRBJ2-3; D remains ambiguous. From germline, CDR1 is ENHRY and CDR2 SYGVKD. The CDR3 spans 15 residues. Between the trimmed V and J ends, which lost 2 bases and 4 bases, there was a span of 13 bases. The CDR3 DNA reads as TGTGCCATCAGTGAGCCCCCGGGCAGCTCAGATACGCAGTATTTT. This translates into CAISEPPGSSDTQYF.

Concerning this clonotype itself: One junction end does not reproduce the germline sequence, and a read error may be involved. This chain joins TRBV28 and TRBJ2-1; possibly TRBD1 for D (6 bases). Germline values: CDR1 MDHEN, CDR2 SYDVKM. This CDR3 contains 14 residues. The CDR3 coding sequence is TGTGCCAGCAGGCTCACCATGACAGGTTATGAGCAGCTCTTC. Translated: CASRLTMTGYEQLF.

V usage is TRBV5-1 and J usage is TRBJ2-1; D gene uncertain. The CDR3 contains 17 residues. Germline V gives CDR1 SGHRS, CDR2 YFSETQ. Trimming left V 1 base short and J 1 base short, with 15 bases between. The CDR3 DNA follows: TGCGCCAGCAGCTTGACCGGAGCAGATCGTTCCTACAATGAGCAGTTCTTC. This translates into CASSLTGADRSYNEQFF.

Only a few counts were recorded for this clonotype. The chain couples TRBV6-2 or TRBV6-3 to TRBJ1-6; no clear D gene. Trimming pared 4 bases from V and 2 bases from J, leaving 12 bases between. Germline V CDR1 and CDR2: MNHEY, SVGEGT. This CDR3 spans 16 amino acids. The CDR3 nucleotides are TGTGCCAGCAGTTTCGGGCGGATTACCTATAATTCACCCCTCCACTTT. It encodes CASSFGRITYNSPLHF.

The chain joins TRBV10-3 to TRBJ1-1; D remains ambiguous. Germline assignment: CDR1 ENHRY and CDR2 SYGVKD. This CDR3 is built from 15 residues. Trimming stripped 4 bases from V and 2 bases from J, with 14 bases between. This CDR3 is CAISAPEWSNTEAFF. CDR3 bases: TGTGCCATCAGTGCCCCCGAGTGGAGCAACACTGAAGCTTTCTTT.

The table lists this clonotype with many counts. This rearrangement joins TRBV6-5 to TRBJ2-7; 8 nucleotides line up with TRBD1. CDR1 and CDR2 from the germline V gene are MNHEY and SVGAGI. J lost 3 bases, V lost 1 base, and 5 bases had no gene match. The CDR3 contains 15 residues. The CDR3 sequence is CASSYYGQGYYEQYF. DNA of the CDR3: TGTGCCAGCAGTTACTATGGACAGGGATACTACGAGCAGTACTTC.

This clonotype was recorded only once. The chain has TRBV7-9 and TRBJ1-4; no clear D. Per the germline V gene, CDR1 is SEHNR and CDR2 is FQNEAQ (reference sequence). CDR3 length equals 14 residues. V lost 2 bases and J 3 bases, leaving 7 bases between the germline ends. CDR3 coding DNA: TGTGCCAGCAGCTTACCGTGGGCTAATGAAAAACTGTTTTTT. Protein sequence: CASSLPWANEKLFF.

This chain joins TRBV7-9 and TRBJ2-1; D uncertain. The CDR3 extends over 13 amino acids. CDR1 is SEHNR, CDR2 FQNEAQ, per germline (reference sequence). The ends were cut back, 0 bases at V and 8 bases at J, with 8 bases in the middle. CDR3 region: CASSLAGSDEQFF. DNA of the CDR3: TGTGCCAGCAGCTTAGCGGGGTCGGATGAGCAGTTCTTC.

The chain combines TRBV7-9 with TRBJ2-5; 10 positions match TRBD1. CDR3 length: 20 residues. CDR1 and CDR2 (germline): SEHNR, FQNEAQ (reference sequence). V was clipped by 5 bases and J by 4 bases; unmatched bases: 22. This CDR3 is CASSPGPNAQDRGLGETQYF. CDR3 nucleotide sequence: TGTGCCAGCAGCCCCGGACCCAACGCTCAAGACAGGGGGCTGGGAGAGACCCAGTACTTC.

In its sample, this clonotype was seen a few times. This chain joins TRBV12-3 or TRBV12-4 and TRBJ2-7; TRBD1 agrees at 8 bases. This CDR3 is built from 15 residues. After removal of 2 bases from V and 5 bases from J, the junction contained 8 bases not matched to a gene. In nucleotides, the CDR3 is TGTGCCAGCAGTTTACAGGCAGGGGGCGCGGACGAGCAGTACTTC. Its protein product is CASSLQAGGADEQYF.

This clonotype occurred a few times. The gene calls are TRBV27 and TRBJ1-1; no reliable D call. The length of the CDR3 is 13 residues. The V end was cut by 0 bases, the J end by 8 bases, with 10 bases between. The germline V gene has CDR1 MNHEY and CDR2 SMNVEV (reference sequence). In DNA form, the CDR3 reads TGTGCCAGCAGTTTATCGGGTCAGGAGGAAGCTTTCTTT. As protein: CASSLSGQEEAFF.

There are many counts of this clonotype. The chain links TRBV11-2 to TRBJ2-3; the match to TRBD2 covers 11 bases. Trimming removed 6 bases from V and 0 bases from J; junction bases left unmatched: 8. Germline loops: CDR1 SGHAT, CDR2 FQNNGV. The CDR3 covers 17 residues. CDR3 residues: CASRRLAGRTSTDTQYF. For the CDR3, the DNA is TGTGCCAGCAGACGACTAGCGGGGAGAACTAGCACAGATACGCAGTATTTT.